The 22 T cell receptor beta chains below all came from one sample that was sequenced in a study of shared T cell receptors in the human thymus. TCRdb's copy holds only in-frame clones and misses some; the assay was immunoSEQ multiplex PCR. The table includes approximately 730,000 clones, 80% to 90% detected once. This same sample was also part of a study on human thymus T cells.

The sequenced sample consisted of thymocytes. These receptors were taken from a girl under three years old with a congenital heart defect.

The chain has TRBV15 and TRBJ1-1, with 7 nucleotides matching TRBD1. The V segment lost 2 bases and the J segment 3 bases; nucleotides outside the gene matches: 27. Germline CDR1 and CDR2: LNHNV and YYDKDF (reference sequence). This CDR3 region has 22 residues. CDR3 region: CATSRPPDRVGRREVIDTEAFF. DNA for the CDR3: TGTGCCACCAGCAGACCTCCCGACAGGGTTGGCCGACGTGAGGTAATAGACACTGAAGCTTTCTTT.

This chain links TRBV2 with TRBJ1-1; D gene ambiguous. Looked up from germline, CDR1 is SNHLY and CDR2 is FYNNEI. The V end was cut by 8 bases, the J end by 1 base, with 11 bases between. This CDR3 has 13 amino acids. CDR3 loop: CASSGFGNTEAFF. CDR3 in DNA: TGTGCCAGCTCCGGTTTTGGGAACACTGAAGCTTTCTTT.

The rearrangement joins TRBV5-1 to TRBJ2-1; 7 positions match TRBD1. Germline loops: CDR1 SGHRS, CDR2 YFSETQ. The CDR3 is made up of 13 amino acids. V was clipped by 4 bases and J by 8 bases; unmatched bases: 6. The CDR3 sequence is CASSVGGADEQFF. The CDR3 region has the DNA TGCGCCAGCAGCGTAGGGGGCGCAGATGAGCAGTTCTTC.

The CDR3 bases are TGTGCCAGCAGCTTAGTTGTCGAGGGGGCGGGCACTGAAGCTTTCTTT. Translated, it gives CASSLVVEGAGTEAFF. The V and J genes are TRBV7-6 and TRBJ1-1; 7 nucleotides agree with TRBD1. Germline loops: CDR1 SGHVS, CDR2 FNYEAQ. The CDR3 totals 16 residues. V lost 1 base and J lost 4; bases outside the gene matches: 9.

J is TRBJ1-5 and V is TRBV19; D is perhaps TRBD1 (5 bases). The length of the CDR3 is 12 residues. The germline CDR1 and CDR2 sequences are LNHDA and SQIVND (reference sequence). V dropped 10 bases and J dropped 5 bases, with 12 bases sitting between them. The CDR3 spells CATSPGDQPQHF. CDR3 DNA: TGTGCCACCAGTCCGGGGGATCAGCCCCAGCATTTT.

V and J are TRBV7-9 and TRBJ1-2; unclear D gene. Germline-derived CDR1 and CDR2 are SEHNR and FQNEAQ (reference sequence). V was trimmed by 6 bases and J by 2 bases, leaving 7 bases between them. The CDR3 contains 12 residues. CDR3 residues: CASRHNNYGYTF. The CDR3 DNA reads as TGTGCCAGCAGACATAACAACTATGGCTACACCTTC.

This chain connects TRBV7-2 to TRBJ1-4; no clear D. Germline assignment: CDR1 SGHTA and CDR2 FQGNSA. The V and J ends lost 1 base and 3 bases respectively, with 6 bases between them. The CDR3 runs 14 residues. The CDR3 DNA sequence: TGTGCCAGCAGCTTAGTCGTTTCTAATGAAAAACTGTTTTTT. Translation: CASSLVVSNEKLFF.

CDR3 DNA sequence: TGTGCCAGCAGCTTAGCGCGGCAGGGTTCGGACACTGAAGCTTTCTTT. Protein: CASSLARQGSDTEAFF. The genes are TRBV7-6 and TRBJ1-1; D is perhaps TRBD1 (5 bases). The V end lost 0 bases, the J end lost 3 bases, and 14 bases lay between the germline ends. The length of the CDR3 is 16 residues. CDR1 SGHVS and CDR2 FNYEAQ come from the germline V gene. Complete variable domain (other parts from reference TRBV7-6 and TRBJ1-1): GAGVSQSPRYKVTKRGQDVALRCDPISGHVSLYWYRQALGQGPEFLTYFNYEAQQDKSGLPNDRFSAERPEGSISTLTIQRTEQRDSAMYRCASSLARQGSDTEAFFGQGTRLTVV.

Here the CDR3 reads CASSPPRGYNEQFF. CDR3 in DNA: TGTGCCAGCAGCCCCCCGCGTGGTTACAATGAGCAGTTCTTC. The J gene is TRBJ2-1, the V gene TRBV7-3; D ambiguous. This CDR3 region has 14 residues. Trimming left V 5 bases short and J 4 bases short, with 12 bases between. Looked up from germline, CDR1 is SGHTA and CDR2 is FQGTGA. Using reference TRBV7-3 and TRBJ2-1 for the parts outside the CDR3, the full variable domain is GAGVSQTPSNKVTEKGKYVELRCDPISGHTALYWYRQSLGQGPEFLIYFQGTGAADDSGLPNDRFFAVRPEGSVSTLKIQRTERGDSAVYLCASSPPRGYNEQFFGPGTRLTVL.

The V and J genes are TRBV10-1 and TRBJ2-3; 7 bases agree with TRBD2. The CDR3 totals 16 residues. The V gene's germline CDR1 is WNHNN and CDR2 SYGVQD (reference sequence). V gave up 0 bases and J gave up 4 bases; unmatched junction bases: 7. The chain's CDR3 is CASSESEAGVSDTQYF. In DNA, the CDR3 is TGCGCCAGCAGTGAGTCGGAGGCGGGGGTGTCAGATACGCAGTATTTT.

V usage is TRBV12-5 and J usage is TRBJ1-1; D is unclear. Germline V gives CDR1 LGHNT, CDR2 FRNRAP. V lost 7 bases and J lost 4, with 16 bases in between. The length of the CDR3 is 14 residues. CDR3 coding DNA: TGTGCTAGTGTCCTAGACCTGGTCCGCACTGAAGCTTTCTTT. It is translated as CASVLDLVRTEAFF.

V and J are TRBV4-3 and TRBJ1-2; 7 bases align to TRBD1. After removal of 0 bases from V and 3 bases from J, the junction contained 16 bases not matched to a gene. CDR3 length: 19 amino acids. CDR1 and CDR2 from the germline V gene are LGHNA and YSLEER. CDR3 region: CASSQDARTGKGQDYGYTF. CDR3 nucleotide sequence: TGCGCCAGCAGCCAAGATGCCAGGACAGGAAAGGGTCAAGACTATGGCTACACCTTC.

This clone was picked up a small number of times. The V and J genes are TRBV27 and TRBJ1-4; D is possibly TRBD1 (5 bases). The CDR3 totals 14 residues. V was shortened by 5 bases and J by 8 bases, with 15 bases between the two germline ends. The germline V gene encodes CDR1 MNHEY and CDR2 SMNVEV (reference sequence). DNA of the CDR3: TGTGCCAGCAGTATGGGGTCGACAGAAGAAAAACTGTTTTTT. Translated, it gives CASSMGSTEEKLFF. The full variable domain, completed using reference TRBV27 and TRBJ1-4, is EAQVTQNPRYLITVTGKKLTVTCSQNMNHEYMSWYRQDPGLGLRQIYYSMNVEVTDKGDVPEGYKVSRKEKRNFPLILESPSPNQTSLYFCASSMGSTEEKLFFGSGTQLSVL.

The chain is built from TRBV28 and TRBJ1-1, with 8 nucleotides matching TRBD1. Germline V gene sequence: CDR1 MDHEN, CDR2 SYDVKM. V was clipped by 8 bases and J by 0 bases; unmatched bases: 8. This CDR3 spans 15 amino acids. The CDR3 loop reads CASAGQGRVNTEAFF. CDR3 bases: TGTGCCAGCGCCGGACAGGGACGGGTGAACACTGAAGCTTTCTTT.

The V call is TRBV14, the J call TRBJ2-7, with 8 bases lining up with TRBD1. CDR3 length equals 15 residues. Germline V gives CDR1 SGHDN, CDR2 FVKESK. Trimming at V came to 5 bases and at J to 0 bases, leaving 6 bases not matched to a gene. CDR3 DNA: TGTGCCAGCAGCGCCGGGACAGGACGCTCCTACGAGCAGTACTTC. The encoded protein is CASSAGTGRSYEQYF.

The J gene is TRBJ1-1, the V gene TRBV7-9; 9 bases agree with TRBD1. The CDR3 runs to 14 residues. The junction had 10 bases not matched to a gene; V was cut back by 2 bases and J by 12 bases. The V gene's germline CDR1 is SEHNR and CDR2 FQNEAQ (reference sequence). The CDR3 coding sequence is TGTGCCAGCAGCTTACCTCCGGGACAGGGTCTTCCTTTCTTT. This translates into CASSLPPGQGLPFF.

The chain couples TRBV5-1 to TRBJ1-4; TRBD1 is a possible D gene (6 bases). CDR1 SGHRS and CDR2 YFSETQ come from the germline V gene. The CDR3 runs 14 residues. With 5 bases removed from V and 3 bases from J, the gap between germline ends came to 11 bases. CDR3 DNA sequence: TGCGCCAGCAGGCAGGGGAACGCTAATGAAAAACTGTTTTTT. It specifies CASRQGNANEKLFF.

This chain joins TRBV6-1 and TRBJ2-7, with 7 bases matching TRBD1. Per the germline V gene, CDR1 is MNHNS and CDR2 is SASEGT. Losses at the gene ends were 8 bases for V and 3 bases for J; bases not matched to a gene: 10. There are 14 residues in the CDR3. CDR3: CASGNRGLGYEQYF. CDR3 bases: TGTGCCAGCGGCAACAGGGGTTTGGGCTACGAGCAGTACTTC.

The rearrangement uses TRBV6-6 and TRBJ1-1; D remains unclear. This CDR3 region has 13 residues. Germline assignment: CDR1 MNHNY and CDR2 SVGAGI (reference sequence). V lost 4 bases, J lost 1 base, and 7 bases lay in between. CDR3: CASSSHTNTEAFF. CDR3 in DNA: TGTGCCAGCAGTTCTCACACGAACACTGAAGCTTTCTTT.

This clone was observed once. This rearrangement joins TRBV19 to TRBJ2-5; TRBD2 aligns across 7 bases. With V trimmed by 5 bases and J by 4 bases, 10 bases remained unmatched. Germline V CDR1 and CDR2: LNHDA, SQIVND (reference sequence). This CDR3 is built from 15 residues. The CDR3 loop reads CASSATPGGTETQYF. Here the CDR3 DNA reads TGTGCCAGTAGTGCCACGCCCGGGGGGACAGAGACCCAGTACTTC.

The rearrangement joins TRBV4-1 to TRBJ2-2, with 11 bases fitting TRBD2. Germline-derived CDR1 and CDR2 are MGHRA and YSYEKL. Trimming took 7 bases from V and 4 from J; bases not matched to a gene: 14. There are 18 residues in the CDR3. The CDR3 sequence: CASTSSGGIQFSTGELFF. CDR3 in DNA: TGCGCCAGCACTTCTAGCGGGGGGATCCAATTCTCCACCGGGGAGCTGTTTTTT.

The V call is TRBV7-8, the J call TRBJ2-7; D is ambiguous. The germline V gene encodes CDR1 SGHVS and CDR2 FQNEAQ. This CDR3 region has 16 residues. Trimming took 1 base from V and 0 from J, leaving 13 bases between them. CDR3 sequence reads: CASSLVGSAGSYEQYF. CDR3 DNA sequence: TGTGCCAGCAGCTTAGTTGGCTCGGCAGGCTCCTACGAGCAGTACTTC. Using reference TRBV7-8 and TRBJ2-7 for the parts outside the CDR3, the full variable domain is GAGVSQSPRYKVAKRGQDVALRCDPISGHVSLFWYQQALGQGPEFLTYFQNEAQLDKSGLPSDRFFAERPEGSVSTLKIQRTQQEDSAVYLCASSLVGSAGSYEQYFGPGTRLTVT.